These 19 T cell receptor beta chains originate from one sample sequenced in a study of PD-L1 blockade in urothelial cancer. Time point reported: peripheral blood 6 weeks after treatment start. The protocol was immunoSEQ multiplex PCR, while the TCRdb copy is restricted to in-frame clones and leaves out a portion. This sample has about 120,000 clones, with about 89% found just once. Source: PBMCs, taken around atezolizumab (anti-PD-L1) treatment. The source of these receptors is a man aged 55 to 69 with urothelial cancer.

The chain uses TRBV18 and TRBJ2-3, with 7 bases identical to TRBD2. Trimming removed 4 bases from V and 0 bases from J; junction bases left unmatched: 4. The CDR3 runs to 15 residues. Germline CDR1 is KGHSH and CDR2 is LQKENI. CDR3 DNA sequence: TGTGCCAGCTCACGCGCGGGAGCCAGCACAGATACGCAGTATTTT. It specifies CASSRAGASTDTQYF. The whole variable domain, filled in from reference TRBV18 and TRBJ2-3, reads NAGVMQNPRHLVRRRGQEARLRCSPMKGHSHVYWYRQLPEEGLKFMVYLQKENIIDESGMPKERFSAEFPKEGPSILRIQQVVRGDSAAYFCASSRAGASTDTQYFGPGTRLTVL.

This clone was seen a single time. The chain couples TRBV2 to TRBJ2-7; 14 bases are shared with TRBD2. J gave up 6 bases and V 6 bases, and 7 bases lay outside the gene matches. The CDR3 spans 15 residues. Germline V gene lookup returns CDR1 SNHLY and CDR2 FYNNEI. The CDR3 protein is CASSETSGRVVEQYF. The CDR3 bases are TGTGCCAGCAGCGAGACTAGCGGGAGGGTAGTCGAGCAGTACTTC.

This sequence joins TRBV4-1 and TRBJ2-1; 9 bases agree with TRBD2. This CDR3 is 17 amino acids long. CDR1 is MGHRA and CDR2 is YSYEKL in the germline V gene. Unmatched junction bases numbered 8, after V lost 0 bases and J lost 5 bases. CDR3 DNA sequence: TGCGCCAGCAGCCAAGATGCCGCTAGCGGGGTACACAATGAGCAGTTCTTC. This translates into CASSQDAASGVHNEQFF.

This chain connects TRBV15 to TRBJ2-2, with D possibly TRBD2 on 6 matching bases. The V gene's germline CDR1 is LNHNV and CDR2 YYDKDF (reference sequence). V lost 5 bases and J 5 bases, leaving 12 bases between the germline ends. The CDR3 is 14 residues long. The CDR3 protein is CATSRGTPTGELFF. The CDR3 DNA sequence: TGTGCCACCAGCCGGGGGACCCCAACCGGGGAGCTGTTTTTT. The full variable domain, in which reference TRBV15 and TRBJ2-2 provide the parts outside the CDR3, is DAMVIQNPRYQVTQFGKPVTLSCSQTLNHNVMYWYQQKSSQAPKLLFHYYDKDFNNEADTPDNFQSRRPNTSFCFLDIRSPGLGDTAMYLCATSRGTPTGELFFGEGSRLTVL.

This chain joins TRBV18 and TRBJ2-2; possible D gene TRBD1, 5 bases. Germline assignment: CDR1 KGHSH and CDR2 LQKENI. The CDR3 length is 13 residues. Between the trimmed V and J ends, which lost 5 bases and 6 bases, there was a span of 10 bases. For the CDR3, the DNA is TGTGCCAGCTCAGTACAGGCGTCCGGGGAGCTGTTTTTT. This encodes CASSVQASGELFF.

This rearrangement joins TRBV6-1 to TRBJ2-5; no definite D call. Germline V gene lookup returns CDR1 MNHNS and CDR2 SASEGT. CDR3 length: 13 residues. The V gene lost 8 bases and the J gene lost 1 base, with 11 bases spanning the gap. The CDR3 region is CASRARGQETQYF. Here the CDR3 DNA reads TGTGCCAGCCGCGCTCGAGGCCAAGAGACCCAGTACTTC.

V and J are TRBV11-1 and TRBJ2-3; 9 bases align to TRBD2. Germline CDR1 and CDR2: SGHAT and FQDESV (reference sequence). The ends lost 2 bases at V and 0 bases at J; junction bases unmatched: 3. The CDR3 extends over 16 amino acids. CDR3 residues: CASSLSTSGSTDTQYF. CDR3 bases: TGTGCCAGCAGCTTATCGACTAGCGGAAGCACAGATACGCAGTATTTT.

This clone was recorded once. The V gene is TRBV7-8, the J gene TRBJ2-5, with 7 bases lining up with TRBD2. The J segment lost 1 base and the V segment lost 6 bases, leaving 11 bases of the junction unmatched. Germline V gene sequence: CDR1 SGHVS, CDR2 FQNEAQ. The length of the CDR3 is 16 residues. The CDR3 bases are TGTGCCAGCAGGTCTCTTGGCGGGAGAGGCCAAGAGACCCAGTACTTC. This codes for CASRSLGGRGQETQYF.

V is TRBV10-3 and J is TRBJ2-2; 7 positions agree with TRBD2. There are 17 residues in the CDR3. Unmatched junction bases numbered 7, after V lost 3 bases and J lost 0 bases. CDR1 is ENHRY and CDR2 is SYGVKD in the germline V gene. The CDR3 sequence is CAISDPTRGANTGELFF. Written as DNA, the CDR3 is TGTGCCATCAGTGACCCGACTCGGGGGGCGAACACCGGGGAGCTGTTTTTT.

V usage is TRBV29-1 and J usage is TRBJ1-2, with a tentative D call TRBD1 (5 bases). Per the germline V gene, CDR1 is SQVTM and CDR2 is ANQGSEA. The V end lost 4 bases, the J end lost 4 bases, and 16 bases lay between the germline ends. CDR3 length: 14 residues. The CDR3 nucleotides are TGCAGCGTTGCTGCAGGGCTCTCACTCTATGGCTACACCTTC. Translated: CSVAAGLSLYGYTF.

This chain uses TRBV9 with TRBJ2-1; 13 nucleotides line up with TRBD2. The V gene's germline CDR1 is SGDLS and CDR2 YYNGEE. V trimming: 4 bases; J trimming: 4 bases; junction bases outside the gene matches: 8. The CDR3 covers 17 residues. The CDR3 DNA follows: TGTGCCAGCAGCCCCAGTTGGACTAGCGGGGGTTACAATGAGCAGTTCTTC. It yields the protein CASSPSWTSGGYNEQFF.

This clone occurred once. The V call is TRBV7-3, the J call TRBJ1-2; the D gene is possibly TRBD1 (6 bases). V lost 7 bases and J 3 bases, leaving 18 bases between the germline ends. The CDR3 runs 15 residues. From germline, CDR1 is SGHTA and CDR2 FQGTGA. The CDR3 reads CASTLEGGWDYGYTF. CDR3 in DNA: TGTGCCAGCACCCTAGAGGGGGGGTGGGACTATGGCTACACCTTC. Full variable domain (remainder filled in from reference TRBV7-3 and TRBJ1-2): GAGVSQTPSNKVTEKGKYVELRCDPISGHTALYWYRQSLGQGPEFLIYFQGTGAADDSGLPNDRFFAVRPEGSVSTLKIQRTERGDSAVYLCASTLEGGWDYGYTFGSGTRLTVV.

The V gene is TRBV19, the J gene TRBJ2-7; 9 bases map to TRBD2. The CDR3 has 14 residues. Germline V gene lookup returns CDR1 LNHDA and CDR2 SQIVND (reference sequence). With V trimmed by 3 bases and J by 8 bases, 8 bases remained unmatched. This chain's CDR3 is CASSMGLAAYKQYF. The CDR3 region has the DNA TGTGCCAGTAGTATGGGACTAGCAGCCTATAAGCAGTACTTC.

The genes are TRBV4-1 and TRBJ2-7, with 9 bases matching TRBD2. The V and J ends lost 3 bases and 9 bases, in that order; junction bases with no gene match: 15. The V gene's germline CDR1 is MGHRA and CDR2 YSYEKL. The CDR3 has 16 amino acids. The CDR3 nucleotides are TGCGCCAGCAGCCAGGCCGGGGCTAGCGGGGTCCCTCCGCAGTACTTC. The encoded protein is CASSQAGASGVPPQYF.

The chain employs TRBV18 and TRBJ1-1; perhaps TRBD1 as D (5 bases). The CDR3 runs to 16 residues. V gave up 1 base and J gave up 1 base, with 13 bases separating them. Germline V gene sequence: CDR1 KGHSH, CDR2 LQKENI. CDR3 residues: CASSPLSGGGNTEAFF. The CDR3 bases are TGTGCCAGCTCACCACTTTCCGGCGGGGGGAACACTGAAGCTTTCTTT.

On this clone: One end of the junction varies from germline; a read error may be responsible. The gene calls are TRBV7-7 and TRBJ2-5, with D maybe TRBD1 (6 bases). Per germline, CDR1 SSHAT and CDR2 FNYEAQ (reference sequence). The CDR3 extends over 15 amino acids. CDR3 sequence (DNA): TGTGCTAGCAGCTTAGGTGGGGGCCCCGGACAGACCCAGTACTTC. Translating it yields CASSLGGGPGQTQYF. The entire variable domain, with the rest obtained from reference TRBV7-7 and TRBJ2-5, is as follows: GAGVSQSPRYKVTKRGQDVTLRCDPISSHATLYWYQQALGQGPEFLTYFNYEAQPDKSGLPSDRFSAERPEGSISTLTIQRTEQRDSAMYRCASSLGGGPGQTQYFGPGTRLLVL.

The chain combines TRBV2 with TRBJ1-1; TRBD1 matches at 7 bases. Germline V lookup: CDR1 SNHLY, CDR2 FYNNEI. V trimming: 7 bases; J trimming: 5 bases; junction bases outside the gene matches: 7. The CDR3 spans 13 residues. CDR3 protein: CASTGRGATEAFF. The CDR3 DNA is TGTGCCAGCACCGGCAGGGGGGCGACTGAAGCTTTCTTT. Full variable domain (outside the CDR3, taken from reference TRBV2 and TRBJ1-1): EPEVTQTPSHQVTQMGQEVILRCVPISNHLYFYWYRQILGQKVEFLVSFYNNEISEKSEIFDDQFSVERPDGSNFTLKIRSTKLEDSAMYFCASTGRGATEAFFGQGTRLTVV.

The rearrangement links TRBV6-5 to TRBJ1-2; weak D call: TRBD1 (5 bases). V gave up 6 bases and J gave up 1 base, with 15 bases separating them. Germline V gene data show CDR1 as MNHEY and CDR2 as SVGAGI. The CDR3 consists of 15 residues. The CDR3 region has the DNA TGTGCCAGCAGACCAAGGGACGGGAGTAACTATGGCTACACCTTC. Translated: CASRPRDGSNYGYTF.

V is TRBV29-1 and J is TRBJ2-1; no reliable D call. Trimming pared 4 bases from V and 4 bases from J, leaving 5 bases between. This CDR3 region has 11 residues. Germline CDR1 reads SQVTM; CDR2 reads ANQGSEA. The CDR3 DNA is TGCAGCGTTGTCCTGTACAATGAGCAGTTCTTC. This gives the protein CSVVLYNEQFF.